These T cell receptor beta chains were read from a single sample in a study of cytomegalovirus exposure and HLA in healthy donors. The table came from immunoSEQ multiplex PCR; TCRdb's copy has only in-frame clones and leaves some out. Recorded for this sample: about 55,000 clones. The specimen was PBMCs. The receptors here all came from a woman aged 55-69 years in good health and CMV-seropositive. Each CDR3 is given with its conserved first and last residue. A D gene is named only where the DNA matches it firmly.

>TRBV28|TRBD2|TRBJ2-7
CASSLRTGGRNEQYF
TGTGCCAGCAGTCTCCGTACGGGGGGGCGGAACGAGCAGTACTTC
>TRBV15|TRBD1|TRBJ2-7
CATSRPPGQGSYEQYF
TGTGCCACCAGCAGACCTCCTGGACAGGGCTCCTACGAGCAGTACTTC
>TRBV7-9|TRBD1|TRBJ1-2
CASSLEAGTGGGYTF
TGTGCCAGCAGCTTAGAGGCCGGGACAGGGGGCGGCTACACCTTC
>TRBV5-1|.|TRBJ1-1
CASSFDNQNTEAFF
TGCGCCAGCAGCTTCGACAACCAGAACACTGAAGCTTTCTTT
>TRBV4-1|.|TRBJ1-5
CASSHPGVSNQPQHF
TGCGCCAGCAGCCACCCGGGGGTGAGCAATCAGCCCCAGCATTTT
>TRBV6-5|TRBD1|TRBJ2-7
CASSQMTGDPYEQYF
TGTGCCAGCAGTCAAATGACAGGGGACCCCTACGAGCAGTACTTC
>TRBV6-5|.|TRBJ2-1
CASSSQGFGDNEQFF
TGTGCCAGCAGTTCACAGGGTTTTGGCGACAATGAGCAGTTCTTC
>TRBV6-6|TRBD1|TRBJ2-3
CASSWGQGDTDTQYF
TGTGCCAGCAGCTGGGGACAGGGAGACACAGATACGCAGTATTTT
>TRBV6-1|TRBD1|TRBJ1-5
CASSGTGGNQPQHF
TGTGCCAGCAGTGGGACAGGGGGCAATCAGCCCCAGCATTTT
>TRBV5-6|TRBD2|TRBJ2-3
CASSILAANTDTQYF
TGTGCCAGCAGCATACTAGCGGCGAACACAGATACGCAGTATTTT
>TRBV7-2|TRBD1|TRBJ2-7
CASRGGQGAEQYF
TGTGCCAGCAGAGGGGGGCAGGGGGCCGAGCAGTACTTC
>TRBV18|.|TRBJ2-7
CASSHLAETISAYEQYF
TGTGCCAGCTCACATTTGGCAGAAACCATCTCCGCCTACGAGCAGTACTTC
>TRBV9|.|TRBJ1-3
CASSVWASGNTIYF
TGTGCCAGCAGCGTATGGGCGTCTGGAAACACCATATATTTT
>TRBV5-1|.|TRBJ1-1
CASRRGENTEAFF
TGCGCCAGCAGGCGGGGGGAGAACACTGAAGCTTTCTTT
>TRBV9|TRBD2|TRBJ2-5
CASSVATGGGQETQYF
TGTGCCAGCAGCGTAGCTACGGGAGGGGGGCAAGAGACCCAGTACTTC
>TRBV2|.|TRBJ2-6
CASSGRDSGANVLTF
TGTGCCAGCAGTGGCAGGGACTCTGGGGCCAACGTCCTGACTTTC
>TRBV4-1|TRBD1|TRBJ1-1
CASSLLGQGSSAFF
TGCGCCAGCAGCCTTCTAGGACAGGGGAGCTCAGCTTTCTTT
>TRBV2|TRBD1|TRBJ1-1
CASNKDRGDMNTEAFF
TGTGCCAGCAATAAAGACAGGGGCGACATGAACACTGAAGCTTTCTTT
>TRBV28|.|TRBJ2-3
CASSSDWLTSTDTQYF
TGTGCCAGCAGTAGCGACTGGTTAACTAGCACAGATACGCAGTATTTT
>TRBV19|TRBD1|TRBJ1-1
CASSIGTGMNTEAFF
TGTGCCAGTAGTATAGGGACAGGAATGAACACTGAAGCTTTCTTT
>TRBV10-3|.|TRBJ1-4
CAISESGGTNEKLFF
TGTGCCATCAGCGAGTCGGGGGGAACTAATGAAAAACTGTTTTTT
>TRBV18|TRBD2|TRBJ2-5
CASSRDLAGGRRETQYF
TGTGCCAGCTCACGCGACCTAGCGGGGGGGCGTCGAGAGACCCAGTACTTC
>TRBV27|TRBD1|TRBJ1-5
CASSFGQGIEPQHF
TGTGCCAGCAGTTTCGGACAGGGGATAGAGCCCCAGCATTTT
>TRBV6-5|.|TRBJ1-1
CASSEATKAFF
TGTGCCAGCAGTGAGGCAACCAAAGCTTTCTTT
>TRBV7-8|TRBD1|TRBJ2-5
CASGLEDRGRETQYF
TGTGCCAGCGGTCTGGAGGACAGGGGGCGAGAGACCCAGTACTTC
>TRBV11-3|.|TRBJ2-5
CASSLTPESPQYF
TGTGCCAGCAGCCTTACTCCCGAATCGCCCCAGTACTTC
>TRBV5-4|TRBD1|TRBJ1-1
CASSQDRANTEAFF
TGTGCCAGCAGCCAGGACAGGGCGAACACTGAAGCTTTCTTT
>TRBV10-3|.|TRBJ2-2
CAIAGPAGPEGELFF
TGTGCCATCGCAGGCCCCGCCGGCCCCGAAGGGGAGCTGTTTTTT
>TRBV29-1|TRBD1|TRBJ1-5
CSVSTGANQPQHF
TGCAGCGTATCGACAGGGGCCAATCAGCCCCAGCATTTT
>TRBV25-1|.|TRBJ1-2
CASSDHTGLVTF
TGTGCCAGCAGTGATCATACAGGGTTAGTCACCTTC
>TRBV6-5|TRBD2|TRBJ2-1
CASSPPGGDYNEQFF
TGTGCCAGCAGTCCCCCGGGGGGGGATTACAATGAGCAGTTCTTC